This record covers a single T cell receptor (beta chain). Its antigen target is currently unknown. The sample holds no much larger clone one base away, and base qualities are not on file. The data were taken from a study of shared clonotypes between healthy human individuals (dated by TCRdb to 2020 to 2021). With regard to the full study: The cohort included three men and a couple of women between 18 and 49 years of age. For each donor, CD4 naive and CD4 memory were each given three plates, CD8 naive was given two plates, and CD8 memory was given one plate. Each donor's leukapheresis produced roughly between about 0.85 and 10 billion PBMCs. To estimate repertoire size and how much clonotype sharing occurs between individuals, the study deeply sequenced the blood TCR repertoires of about 5 healthy adults. To increase sequencing depth and limit assay-specific biases, different laboratories used diverse techniques to prepare libraries and sequence TCR repertoires.

The study at large found these results: Clonotypes shared by all four sorted-subset donors showed higher generation probabilities than non-shared clonotypes. Pairwise subsampling indicated that sequencing depth was expected to affect the degree of clonotype sharing among donors. The genetic and exposure-history diversity represented was limited by the small number of donors. Rarefaction of sorted-subset datasets indicated incomplete sequencing despite the large sequencing depth. Sampling was limited to blood, and TCR repertoires in tissue likely differ from TCR repertoires in blood. Naive subsets generally had larger estimated clonotype richness than memory subsets did. Across a handful of donors, around 5% of naive CD4, approximately 3.6% of naive CD8, roughly 2.2% of memory CD4, and 0.4% to 0.45% of memory CD8 clonotypes were shared.

Healthy HIV-negative adults with no recently reported acute infections or vaccinations were included as donors. Every donor was a Caucasian adult living in Nashville, Tennessee, USA. CD4+ T cells were enriched through magnetic negative selection, after which naive cells were positively selected on CD45RA and the remaining negative fraction served as the memory subset. After blood collection by leukapheresis, PBMCs were isolated using Ficoll-Histopaque density gradient centrifugation and then cryopreserved in the vapor phase of liquid nitrogen. Analytical flow cytometry was used to check the purity and quantity of every magnetically sorted T cell population. Genomic DNA was isolated from every sorted fraction and measured by UV absorbance on a Nanodrop 2000c. V sheds 2 bases and J sheds 5 bases, leaving 16 bases between their ends. The germline V gene sets CDR1 to SGHRS and CDR2 to YFSETQ. The CDR3 contains 15 residues, cysteine and phenylalanine counted. The kept DNA is CDR3 alone, 45 bases in frame from the first base.

Using the deep immunoSEQ assay, TCR CDR3 regions were amplified from genomic DNA by multiplex PCR. Extracted genomic DNA from each cell subset was spread evenly across all wells of several immunoSEQ 96-well plates, with each plate serving as a replicate. For sorted subsets, about 210 ng of genomic DNA, equivalent to around 29,000 T cell genomes, went into each replicate PCR. Purified libraries were measured with a Qubit 3.0 fluorometer, size-checked on a Bioanalyzer 2100, and measured again with the KAPA Library Quantification kit. Every immunoSEQ 96-well plate was sequenced on a dedicated single-read 150-cycle Illumina NextSeq 550 flow cell. Turning to the authors' computational methods: Because the immunoSEQ output held only junctional sequences and lacked quality scores, the filtering could not match the filtering applied to full-length reads. To assign V/J genes and CDR3, sequences were annotated using PyIR, a Python wrapper for IgBLAST v1.9, with IMGT germline references. Reads with weak V/J assignments (E-value above 1e-6), missing CDR3, stop codons, out-of-frame junctions, or ambiguous translated residues were removed. V3J clonotypes were defined as sequences sharing the same inferred V gene, J gene, and CDR3 amino acid sequence. Percentage overlap between repertoires was calculated by dividing the number of shared unique clonotypes by the size of the smaller repertoire. Repertoire richness was assessed with RTK rarefaction, the Chao1 estimator, and Recon v2.1 estimates of unobserved clonotypes. Generation probabilities for all TCRbeta clonotypes obtained by the gDNA method from a few donors were computed using OLGA. TCRdb limited this immuneACCESS table to in-frame rearrangements with V and J called. A share of clones is missing; checked studies link under half to unresolved V genes, and the rest is unexplained. V, J and clone size are those of that table, while D and trimming were read from the DNA. Counted in this sample were about 1 million clones; approximately 76% of them appeared once. Together, the top ten hold 1.4% of the sample.

In this chain, TRBV5-1 is recombined with TRBJ2-5; the D region possibly corresponds to TRBD2 (7 bases align). Material: memory CD4+ T cells sorted from blood. The cell subset or site label here, explained by the study, means: CD45RA-negative fraction. This clonotype was obtained from a man younger than 35 in good health. The DNA sequence reads TGCGCCAGCAGCTTAAATGTCGGGGGGCAGGAGACCCAGTACTTC. It translates to CASSLNVGGQETQYF.